A selection of T cell receptor beta chains follows, all from one sample in a study of blood T cell repertoires in COVID-19. Clones were read by immunoSEQ multiplex PCR, and TCRdb kept only the in-frame ones, dropping some. The data hold about 240,000 clones, with roughly 90% observed a single time. Sequencing was carried out using peripheral blood. The receptors derive from a man aged 60 to 69 who had recovered from COVID-19. CDR3s include the opening cysteine and the closing phenylalanine or tryptophan. Fields, in order: J gene, V gene, clone size, D gene, CDR3 protein, CDR3 DNA. A D gene is named only where the DNA matches it firmly. Expanded clones get a size class; other rows say once, few or many, or leave the size out.

j_call: TRBJ2-1; v_call: TRBV19; clone_size: .; d_call: .; cdr3_aa: CASSIVLGRGTYNEQFF; cdr3_nt: TGTGCCAGTAGTATAGTCTTGGGCCGGGGGACCTACAATGAGCAGTTCTTC
j_call: TRBJ2-3; v_call: TRBV12-3/TRBV12-4; clone_size: .; d_call: .; cdr3_aa: CASRTRSTDTQYF; cdr3_nt: TGTGCCAGCAGAACTAGGAGCACAGATACGCAGTATTTT
j_call: TRBJ2-7; v_call: TRBV27; clone_size: .; d_call: TRBD2; cdr3_aa: CASSLAVPGGEQYF; cdr3_nt: TGTGCCAGCAGTTTAGCGGTGCCGGGAGGCGAGCAGTACTTC
j_call: TRBJ2-6; v_call: TRBV25-1; clone_size: .; d_call: .; cdr3_aa: CASSEPQRGSGANVLTF; cdr3_nt: TGTGCCAGCAGTGAGCCCCAAAGGGGTTCTGGGGCCAACGTCCTGACTTTC
j_call: TRBJ1-1; v_call: TRBV5-5; clone_size: .; d_call: TRBD1; cdr3_aa: CASTNDRGATEAFF; cdr3_nt: TGTGCCAGCACCAACGACAGGGGAGCCACTGAAGCTTTCTTT
j_call: TRBJ1-6; v_call: TRBV12-3/TRBV12-4; clone_size: .; d_call: .; cdr3_aa: CASSMGSSPLHF; cdr3_nt: TGTGCCAGCAGTATGGGGAGTTCACCCCTCCACTTT
j_call: TRBJ1-1; v_call: TRBV5-1; clone_size: .; d_call: TRBD1; cdr3_aa: CASSSGTGSIMNTEAFF; cdr3_nt: TGCGCCAGCAGCTCCGGGACAGGGTCAATTATGAACACTGAAGCTTTCTTT
j_call: TRBJ1-3; v_call: TRBV5-6; clone_size: .; d_call: .; cdr3_aa: CASSLASRVGNTIYF; cdr3_nt: TGTGCCAGCAGCTTGGCGTCGAGGGTTGGAAACACCATATATTTT
j_call: TRBJ1-5; v_call: TRBV6-5; clone_size: .; d_call: TRBD1; cdr3_aa: CASSYSTGGGQPQHF; cdr3_nt: TGTGCCAGCAGTTACTCGACAGGGGGCGGGCAGCCCCAGCATTTT
j_call: TRBJ2-6; v_call: TRBV10-3; clone_size: .; d_call: .; cdr3_aa: CAISSWLASPANVLTF; cdr3_nt: TGTGCCATCAGTTCGTGGCTCGCCTCCCCGGCCAACGTCCTGACTTTC
j_call: TRBJ1-1; v_call: TRBV9; clone_size: .; d_call: TRBD1; cdr3_aa: CASSPRTGELSEAFF; cdr3_nt: TGTGCCAGCAGCCCCCGGACAGGGGAGCTTTCTGAAGCTTTCTTT
j_call: TRBJ1-5; v_call: TRBV11-2; clone_size: .; d_call: TRBD1; cdr3_aa: CASSSDRGGQPQHF; cdr3_nt: TGTGCCAGCAGCTCGGACAGGGGAGGACAGCCCCAGCATTTT
j_call: TRBJ2-3; v_call: TRBV24-1; clone_size: once; d_call: TRBD2; cdr3_aa: CATSDFGGADTQYF; cdr3_nt: TGTGCCACCAGTGATTTTGGGGGGGCAGATACGCAGTATTTT
j_call: TRBJ1-1; v_call: TRBV3-1/TRBV3-2; clone_size: .; d_call: .; cdr3_aa: CASSQVSQVGNTEAFF; cdr3_nt: TGTGCCAGCAGCCAAGTTTCCCAGGTTGGGAACACTGAAGCTTTCTTT
j_call: TRBJ1-2; v_call: TRBV21-1; clone_size: .; d_call: .; cdr3_aa: CASSPLSCYGYTF; cdr3_nt: TGTGCCAGCAGTCCCCTCTCGTGCTATGGCTACACCTTC
j_call: TRBJ2-2; v_call: TRBV2; clone_size: .; d_call: .; cdr3_aa: CASSEAGPGELFF; cdr3_nt: TGTGCCAGCAGTGAAGCTGGGCCCGGGGAGCTGTTTTTT
j_call: TRBJ2-3; v_call: TRBV28; clone_size: .; d_call: TRBD2; cdr3_aa: CASRPSGGTRADTQYF; cdr3_nt: TGTGCCAGCAGACCTAGCGGGGGCACCCGCGCAGATACGCAGTATTTT
j_call: TRBJ1-3; v_call: TRBV5-1; clone_size: few; d_call: .; cdr3_aa: CASSIGQNSGNTIYF; cdr3_nt: TGCGCCAGCAGCATAGGACAGAACTCTGGAAACACCATATATTTT
j_call: TRBJ1-5; v_call: TRBV6-5; clone_size: .; d_call: .; cdr3_aa: CASVSENQPQHF; cdr3_nt: TGTGCCAGCGTCTCGGAGAATCAGCCCCAGCATTTT
j_call: TRBJ1-1; v_call: TRBV5-1; clone_size: .; d_call: TRBD1; cdr3_aa: CASSPGTGGMNTEAFF; cdr3_nt: TGCGCCAGCAGCCCCGGGACAGGGGGGATGAACACTGAAGCTTTCTTT
j_call: TRBJ2-7; v_call: TRBV9; clone_size: .; d_call: TRBD2; cdr3_aa: CASSVGVGLAIYEQYF; cdr3_nt: TGTGCCAGCAGCGTAGGTGTCGGACTAGCGATCTACGAGCAGTACTTC
j_call: TRBJ1-6; v_call: TRBV11-2; clone_size: many; d_call: .; cdr3_aa: CASSPSPGSDSPLHF; cdr3_nt: TGTGCCAGCAGCCCCTCCCCAGGTTCGGATTCACCCCTCCACTTT
j_call: TRBJ2-3; v_call: TRBV5-1; clone_size: few; d_call: .; cdr3_aa: CASSPNRGTDTQYF; cdr3_nt: TGCGCCAGCAGCCCTAATAGGGGGACAGATACGCAGTATTTT
j_call: TRBJ2-1; v_call: TRBV5-1; clone_size: .; d_call: TRBD2; cdr3_aa: CASSATSGGPSYNEQFF; cdr3_nt: TGCGCCAGCAGCGCGACTAGCGGGGGCCCCTCCTACAATGAGCAGTTCTTC
j_call: TRBJ2-1; v_call: TRBV6-5; clone_size: .; d_call: .; cdr3_aa: CASRMKAGSYNEQFF; cdr3_nt: TGTGCCAGCAGGATGAAAGCGGGCTCCTACAATGAGCAGTTCTTC
j_call: TRBJ2-3; v_call: TRBV7-2; clone_size: .; d_call: TRBD2; cdr3_aa: CASSLGFAGLAPDTQYF; cdr3_nt: TGTGCCAGCAGCTTAGGTTTCGCGGGACTAGCACCAGATACGCAGTATTTT
j_call: TRBJ1-2; v_call: TRBV6-1; clone_size: .; d_call: .; cdr3_aa: CASSEWERGPGSYGYTF; cdr3_nt: TGTGCCAGCAGTGAATGGGAGCGGGGGCCTGGGAGCTATGGCTACACCTTC
j_call: TRBJ2-6; v_call: TRBV18; clone_size: .; d_call: .; cdr3_aa: CASSPGQSGANVLTF; cdr3_nt: TGTGCCAGCTCACCCGGACAGTCTGGGGCCAACGTCCTGACTTTC
j_call: TRBJ1-6; v_call: TRBV5-6; clone_size: .; d_call: .; cdr3_aa: CASSLGPGGNSPLHF; cdr3_nt: TGTGCCAGCAGCTTGGGGCCAGGTGGAAATTCACCCCTCCACTTT
j_call: TRBJ1-5; v_call: TRBV5-8; clone_size: .; d_call: TRBD1; cdr3_aa: CASSLAERTGHQPQHF; cdr3_nt: TGTGCCAGCAGCTTGGCCGAAAGGACAGGCCATCAGCCCCAGCATTTT
j_call: TRBJ2-3; v_call: TRBV5-5; clone_size: once; d_call: TRBD1; cdr3_aa: CASSLAKDRGLLDTQYF; cdr3_nt: TGTGCCAGCAGCTTGGCCAAGGACAGGGGGTTGTTAGATACGCAGTATTTT
j_call: TRBJ1-2; v_call: TRBV28; clone_size: .; d_call: TRBD1; cdr3_aa: CASSVRGTGGNYGYTF; cdr3_nt: TGTGCCAGCAGTGTCCGGGGGACAGGGGGCAACTATGGCTACACCTTC
j_call: TRBJ1-4; v_call: TRBV14; clone_size: .; d_call: .; cdr3_aa: CASSQGGQGNYEKLFF; cdr3_nt: TGTGCCAGCAGCCAAGGGGGGCAGGGCAACTATGAAAAACTGTTTTTT
j_call: TRBJ1-3; v_call: TRBV24-1; clone_size: .; d_call: TRBD1; cdr3_aa: CATSRTGDSGNTIYF; cdr3_nt: TGTGCCACCAGTCGTACAGGGGACTCTGGAAACACCATATATTTT
j_call: TRBJ1-1; v_call: TRBV3-1/TRBV3-2; clone_size: .; d_call: .; cdr3_aa: CASSQTTEAFF; cdr3_nt: TGTGCCAGCAGCCAAACTACTGAAGCTTTCTTT
j_call: TRBJ2-1; v_call: TRBV6-2/TRBV6-3; clone_size: many; d_call: .; cdr3_aa: CASSRRLSSTNEQFF; cdr3_nt: TGTGCCAGCAGCCGACGTCTATCTAGTACCAATGAGCAGTTCTTC
j_call: TRBJ1-2; v_call: TRBV12-3/TRBV12-4; clone_size: .; d_call: .; cdr3_aa: CASSLLDSYGYTF; cdr3_nt: TGTGCCAGCAGTTTGTTGGACAGCTATGGCTACACCTTC
j_call: TRBJ1-5; v_call: TRBV6-5; clone_size: .; d_call: TRBD1; cdr3_aa: CASRIRTGNHQPQHF; cdr3_nt: TGTGCCAGCAGAATAAGGACAGGGAATCATCAGCCCCAGCATTTT
j_call: TRBJ2-3; v_call: TRBV5-6; clone_size: .; d_call: TRBD1; cdr3_aa: CASSLRRTGGTDTQYF; cdr3_nt: TGTGCCAGCAGCTTGCGTAGGACAGGGGGCACAGATACGCAGTATTTT
j_call: TRBJ1-2; v_call: TRBV19; clone_size: .; d_call: .; cdr3_aa: CASSAAQKDRFYGYTF; cdr3_nt: TGTGCCAGTAGCGCAGCCCAGAAGGACAGATTCTATGGCTACACCTTC
j_call: TRBJ1-1; v_call: TRBV5-1; clone_size: .; d_call: .; cdr3_aa: CASSGGAGTTNTEAFF; cdr3_nt: TGCGCCAGCAGCGGGGGGGCGGGGACAACGAACACTGAAGCTTTCTTT
j_call: TRBJ2-3; v_call: TRBV5-6; clone_size: .; d_call: .; cdr3_aa: CASSLSGPHMYF; cdr3_nt: TGTGCCAGCAGCTTGTCCGGTCCCCATATGTATTTT
j_call: TRBJ1-6; v_call: TRBV5-1; clone_size: .; d_call: .; cdr3_aa: CASSLAGISYNSPLHF; cdr3_nt: TGCGCCAGCAGCTTGGCCGGTATCTCCTATAATTCACCCCTCCACTTT
j_call: TRBJ1-1; v_call: TRBV30; clone_size: .; d_call: .; cdr3_aa: CAGNRDGTEAFF; cdr3_nt: TGTGCCGGAAACAGGGACGGCACTGAAGCTTTCTTT
j_call: TRBJ2-3; v_call: TRBV5-4; clone_size: .; d_call: TRBD2; cdr3_aa: CASSLWGGRPRDTQYF; cdr3_nt: TGTGCCAGCAGCTTGTGGGGGGGTAGGCCCCGGGATACGCAGTATTTT
j_call: TRBJ1-2; v_call: TRBV9; clone_size: .; d_call: TRBD1; cdr3_aa: CASSGQGQDYGYTF; cdr3_nt: TGTGCCAGCAGCGGACAGGGACAGGACTATGGCTACACCTTC
j_call: TRBJ2-4; v_call: TRBV5-5; clone_size: .; d_call: TRBD1; cdr3_aa: CASSYMDRDVAIQYF; cdr3_nt: TGTGCCAGCAGCTACATGGACAGGGATGTGGCCATTCAGTACTTC
j_call: TRBJ2-2; v_call: TRBV4-1; clone_size: .; d_call: .; cdr3_aa: CASSQGVAVNTGELFF; cdr3_nt: TGCGCCAGCAGCCAAGGGGTAGCGGTGAACACCGGGGAGCTGTTTTTT
j_call: TRBJ2-2; v_call: TRBV19; clone_size: few; d_call: TRBD1; cdr3_aa: CASSPRQGYTGELFF; cdr3_nt: TGTGCCAGTAGTCCAAGACAGGGTTACACCGGGGAGCTGTTTTTT
j_call: TRBJ2-3; v_call: TRBV9; clone_size: .; d_call: .; cdr3_aa: CASSPRATDTQYF; cdr3_nt: TGTGCCAGCAGCCCCAGGGCCACAGATACGCAGTATTTT
j_call: TRBJ2-1; v_call: TRBV5-1; clone_size: .; d_call: TRBD1; cdr3_aa: CASSRDSHNEQFF; cdr3_nt: TGCGCCAGCAGCAGGGACAGCCACAATGAGCAGTTCTTC
j_call: TRBJ2-7; v_call: TRBV18; clone_size: .; d_call: .; cdr3_aa: CASSPRSAVKYEQYF; cdr3_nt: TGTGCCAGCTCACCGAGGAGTGCTGTAAAATACGAGCAGTACTTC
j_call: TRBJ1-5; v_call: TRBV7-2; clone_size: .; d_call: TRBD1; cdr3_aa: CATGQGRNQPQHF; cdr3_nt: TGTGCCACCGGACAGGGACGCAATCAGCCCCAGCATTTT
j_call: TRBJ2-3; v_call: TRBV10-2; clone_size: .; d_call: TRBD1; cdr3_aa: CASSAQGIPDTQYF; cdr3_nt: TGCGCCAGCAGTGCACAGGGGATCCCAGATACGCAGTATTTT
j_call: TRBJ1-5; v_call: TRBV5-1; clone_size: .; d_call: TRBD1; cdr3_aa: CASSLGQGVGQPQHF; cdr3_nt: TGCGCCAGCAGCTTGGGACAGGGGGTGGGTCAGCCCCAGCATTTT